This note documents a single TCR beta chain sequence. Its antigen target is currently unknown. No quality values exist for individual bases; no much larger clone is one base distant. The germline V gene encodes CDR1 MNHNY and CDR2 SVGAGI (reference sequence). After removal of 7 bases from V and 2 bases from J, the junction retains 4 bases not matched to a gene. The CDR3 sequence holds 14 residues, the cysteine and phenylalanine included. The read is trimmed to its CDR3 DNA, 42 bases read in frame from base 1. Library generation was performed with the immunoSEQ multiplex PCR assay. TCRdb mirrors the immuneACCESS table, restricted to in-frame sequences. Some clones are absent from its copies; in checked studies, under half trace to an unresolved V gene, and the reason for the others is unknown. The sample has 30,000 to 45,000 clones on record, roughly 80% of them singletons. The ten largest make up approximately 1.8% of the sample.

These data originate in a study of Siglec-9 on CD8 T cells in melanoma (dated by TCRdb to between 2018 and 2021). Regarding the complete study: In this study, researchers looked at how Siglec-9 is expressed on CD8+ T cells and what Siglec-9 does to regulate T cells within the melanoma tumor microenvironment.

General conclusions and limits of the study: Siglec-9 was reported to mark and regulate an effector memory CD8+ T-cell subset that appeared to accumulate within melanoma tumors.

Source material: Siglec-9- CD8+ T cells sorted from blood. This specimen's cell subset or site label, per the study, means: CD8 T cells lacking Siglec-9. Rearrangement joined TRBV6-6 to TRBJ2-7, with TRBD2 identical over 11 junction bases. The clonotype comes from a human donor in good health. The CDR3 region has the sequence CASTTSGNPYEQYF. The DNA is TGTGCCAGCACGACTAGCGGGAATCCCTACGAGCAGTACTTC.